This T cell receptor (beta chain) is from a study of CXCR3-negative and CXCR3-positive naive CD8 T cells (dated by TCRdb to about 2019). Concerning the study at large: In total, around 150 million TRB reads were obtained, or roughly 1.5 +/- 0.3 million reads per library. Diversity and physicochemical repertoire analyses were performed on approximately 10 donors pooled from two independent experiments. The TRBV-TRBJ cluster analysis covered naive subsets from a handful of donors and memory cells from 3 donors.

The sample was run on a NextSeq 550. The Human TCR Profiling Kit (MiLaboratory) was used to make UMI-labeled 5' RACE TRB cDNA libraries. The full amount of extracted RNA was used for cDNA synthesis, and the full amount of resulting cDNA was used for PCR amplification. The libraries were made side by side, with each library going through the same number of PCR cycles. The study's processing was this. With a requirement of at least two reads per UMI, MIGEC and MiXCR extracted about 50,000 +/- 10,000 unique UMI-labeled TRB cDNA molecules per library. Each library averaged approximately 40,000 +/- 10,000 functional in-frame TRB CDR3 nucleotide clonotypes without stop codons. After each sample was downsampled to 5000 UMI-labeled TRB molecules, VDJtools was used to calculate diversity metrics such as normalized Shannon-Wiener and Chao1. VDJtools computed clonotype-size-weighted physicochemical properties of the central five CDR3 residues: interaction energy, strength, volume and Kidera factor 4. TCRdb reprocessed the reads into one record per CDR3 protein sequence, lacking DNA. The V and J calls were determined by TCRdb, not by the authors. The data table for this sample lists tens of thousands of distinct CDR3 sequences. Together, the top ten hold approximately 1.4% of the sample.

Comments on this clonotype: The antigen it binds to is not known.

CDR1 and CDR2 are drawn from the germline V gene (reference sequence): MNHNY, SVGAGI. The CDR3, from cysteine to phenylalanine, totals 12 residues. Nucleotide data are not available. For each CD8+ T cell subset, flow sorting was done in triplicate, and a few hundred thousand cells per subset went directly into RLT lysis buffer. Naive CD8+ T cells were defined stringently as CD45RO-CCR7+CD27+CD95- to exclude memory contaminants. Peripheral blood mononuclear cells were isolated from buffy coats using standard density gradient centrifugation. A FACSAria III was used to flow-sort naive CD8+ T cells into CXCR3-negative and CXCR3-positive populations. An RNeasy Mini Kit was used to extract total RNA from the sorted cells. Paper-wide results and their limitations: Repertoire diversity was comparably high in both naive subsets but much lower in memory CD8+ T cells. TRBV-TRBJ usage was similar between naive CXCR3-negative and CXCR3-positive cells from the same donor, while memory cells showed distinct patterns. TRB CDR3s from CXCR3-positive naive cells showed higher hydrophobicity (lower Kidera factor 4), lower energy, and higher strength and volume indices than CXCR3-negative naive cells. Freshly isolated PBMCs were used for most assays because CXCR3 expression partially decreased after cryopreservation. Because surface CD5, which is linked to self-reactivity in mice, was comparable between the naive subsets, TCR interaction strength was also inferred from the physicochemical properties of TRB CDR3s.

This sequence originates from a human donor in good health. Some clones in this sample may be carry-over from other donors' samples. The V gene is TRBV6-6 and the J gene is TRBJ1-1; the D call from TCRdb, TRBD1, cannot be confirmed without DNA. Sequenced sample: naive CXCR3- CD8+ T cells from blood. The label giving this sample's cell subset or site can be read as: CD45RO-CCR7+CD27+CD95- naive CD8+ T cells lacking CXCR3 (TNR3-). The CDR3 protein sequence reads: CASSFDRDEAFF.